The 3 T cell receptor beta chains in this list originate from one sample, sequenced in a study of cytomegalovirus exposure and HLA in healthy donors. The study ran its PCR with 60 Vbeta and 13 Jbeta primers. The repertoire was sequenced with immunoSEQ multiplex PCR; TCRdb's copy has only in-frame clones and lacks some. The data include about 140,000 clones; the top ten clones carry 0.75% to 1%. The sample comprised PBMCs. Receptor source: a male donor in good health and CMV-seronegative.

V usage is TRBV4-3 and J usage is TRBJ1-1; D is perhaps TRBD1 (6 bases). CDR3 size: 15 residues. CDR1 is LGHNA, CDR2 YSLEER, per germline. Trimming pared 0 bases from V and 4 bases from J, leaving 12 bases between. CDR3 nucleotide sequence: TGCGCCAGCAGCCAAGATAGGGGGGGCGGCACTGAAGCTTTCTTT. This encodes CASSQDRGGGTEAFF.

V usage is TRBV30 and J usage is TRBJ2-7, with 9 bases lining up with TRBD2. The CDR3 is 15 residues long. Germline V lookup: CDR1 GTSNPN, CDR2 SVGIG (reference sequence). V shed 4 bases, J shed 2 bases, and the junction held 9 bases outside the gene matches. This chain's CDR3 is CAWTVAGALAYEQYF. Here the CDR3 DNA reads TGTGCCTGGACTGTAGCGGGAGCGTTGGCCTACGAGCAGTACTTC.

The CDR3 sequence: CASSLYRGRPYSNQPQHF. The CDR3 DNA reads TGTGCCAGCAGTCTCTACAGGGGGCGGCCGTATAGCAATCAGCCCCAGCATTTT. The chain couples TRBV6-4 to TRBJ1-5; TRBD1 matches 9 bases. With 5 bases clipped from V and 0 bases from J, the junction kept 11 bases outside the gene matches. CDR3 length: 18 amino acids. Germline values: CDR1 MRHNA, CDR2 SNTAGT.